This passage covers 10 T cell receptor beta chains from one sample sequenced in a study of beta chain features in type 1 diabetes. The authors reverse transcribed all of the isolated RNA, so sequencing captured expressed TCRB transcripts. Some clones are missing from TCRdb's copy, which holds only in-frame ones; the method was immunoSEQ multiplex PCR. Among 250,000 to 350,000 clones listed, roughly 15% were seen once. Sequencing was done on a sample of central memory CD4+ T cells from blood. These receptors all come from a young man in good health.

This clone has just a few counts. The chain links TRBV10-2 to TRBJ1-5; weak D call: TRBD1 (6 bases). The CDR3 has 14 residues. Trimming took off 8 bases at V and 4 bases at J, with 15 bases between the two ends. The germline CDR1 and CDR2 sequences are WSHSY and SAAADI. The CDR3 loop is CASRLAGANQPQHF. In nucleotides, the CDR3 is TGCGCCAGCCGCTTGGCGGGGGCAAATCAGCCCCAGCATTTT.

This clone has a count of ten or more. DNA of the CDR3: TGTGCCAGCAGTCGTTTGCAGGGGGCTTATTCACCCCTCCACTTT. Translating gives CASSRLQGAYSPLHF. This chain uses TRBV28 with TRBJ1-6; 8 bases are a match to TRBD1. Germline CDR1 is MDHEN and CDR2 is SYDVKM. This CDR3 has 15 amino acids. V lost 5 bases, J lost 8 bases, and 8 bases stayed unmatched.

The V gene is TRBV5-1, the J gene TRBJ2-3, with a tentative D call TRBD1 (6 bases). In germline, CDR1 is SGHRS, CDR2 YFSETQ. V lost 2 bases and J lost 4, with 11 bases in between. The CDR3 has 14 residues. CDR3 protein: CASSLLQGPDTQYF. As DNA, the CDR3 is TGCGCCAGCAGCTTACTACAGGGACCAGATACGCAGTATTTT. The full variable domain, with the rest looked up from reference TRBV5-1 and TRBJ2-3, is KAGVTQTPRYLIKTRGQQVTLSCSPISGHRSVSWYQQTPGQGLQFLFEYFSETQRNKGNFPGRFSGRQFSNSRSEMNVSTLELGDSALYLCASSLLQGPDTQYFGPGTRLTVL.

There are a few counts of this clone. The V call is TRBV11-2, the J call TRBJ1-1; D is possibly TRBD1 (6 bases). The V end lost 6 bases, the J end lost 13 bases, and 21 bases lay between the germline ends. The CDR3 has 13 amino acids. Germline CDR1 SGHAT, CDR2 FQNNGV. Written as DNA, the CDR3 is TGTGCCAGCAGTCTTAGGGGGGCAGGATCGGGTTTCTTT. It yields the protein CASSLRGAGSGFF.

CDR3 loop: CASSLEQGRSTEAFF. The CDR3 nucleotides read TGTGCCAGCAGCTTGGAACAGGGGAGGAGCACTGAAGCTTTCTTT. The chain combines TRBV7-9 with TRBJ1-1; 7 bases agree with TRBD1. V dropped 3 bases and J dropped 4; count of bases not matched to a gene: 8. Per the germline V gene, CDR1 is SEHNR and CDR2 is FQNEAQ (reference sequence). The CDR3 has 15 residues.

This clone was seen more than once but under ten times. The genes are TRBV5-6 and TRBJ1-5; a possible D gene is TRBD1 (6 bases). V dropped 2 bases and J dropped 5 bases, with 23 bases sitting between them. This CDR3 is built from 18 residues. CDR1 is SGHDT, CDR2 YYEEEE, per germline. The CDR3 coding sequence is TGTGCCAGCAGCTTTCCCGGGACACCCTCACTCGGTTATCAGCCCCAGCATTTT. Residues: CASSFPGTPSLGYQPQHF.

The chain recombines TRBV7-9 with TRBJ2-5, with TRBD2 matching 9 bases. CDR1 and CDR2 (germline): SEHNR, FQNEAQ (reference sequence). The CDR3 loop spans 15 amino acids. Trimming at V came to 5 bases and at J to 3 bases, leaving 7 bases not matched to a gene. CDR3 in amino acids: CASSPNSGGEETQYF. CDR3 DNA sequence: TGTGCCAGCAGCCCCAATAGCGGGGGAGAAGAGACCCAGTACTTC.

V gene TRBV7-9 combines with J gene TRBJ1-4, with D maybe TRBD1 (5 bases). Germline V gene lookup returns CDR1 SEHNR and CDR2 FQNEAQ (reference sequence). The CDR3 length is 15 residues. V was shortened by 1 base and J by 7 bases, with 13 bases between the two germline ends. CDR3 amino acids: CASSLGYSDTEKLFF. The CDR3 coding sequence is TGTGCCAGCAGCTTAGGATATTCGGACACTGAAAAACTGTTTTTT.

This clone has a handful of counts. The chain carries TRBV11-2 and TRBJ2-7, with 8 bases aligning to TRBD1. Germline V gene data show CDR1 as SGHAT and CDR2 as FQNNGV. The CDR3 is 13 amino acids. Unmatched junction bases numbered 6, after V lost 5 bases and J lost 6 bases. The CDR3 reads CASSMDRVGEQYV. CDR3 sequence (DNA): TGTGCCAGCAGCATGGACAGGGTTGGCGAGCAGTACGTC.

This chain joins TRBV5-1 and TRBJ1-6; D unresolved. The CDR3 runs 15 residues. In germline, CDR1 is SGHRS, CDR2 YFSETQ. V was trimmed by 6 bases and J by 8 bases, leaving 18 bases between them. CDR3 in amino acids: CASKLAAGKDSPLHF. The CDR3, as DNA: TGCGCCAGCAAGCTAGCAGCGGGAAAGGATTCACCCCTCCACTTT.